The source of this T cell receptor beta chain is a study of cytomegalovirus exposure and HLA in healthy donors. Study conclusions and caveats: TCR beta V- and J-gene trimming was later associated with a missense DCLRE1C variant. The study labeled more than 150 TCR beta chains cytomegalovirus-associated.

The primer mix had 60 Vbeta and 13 Jbeta primers. The assay was immunoSEQ multiplex PCR, and TCRdb's table has in-frame clones only and misses some. The table lists under 200,000 clones, 77% of them singletons. This clone has a handful of counts. The antigen is unknown. The CDR3 spans 16 residues. Germline assignment: CDR1 LGHNA and CDR2 YNFKEQ. The V gene lost 1 base and the J gene lost 1 base, with 10 bases spanning the gap. The receptor was derived from a woman in her thirties or forties in good health and CMV-seropositive. Sequenced sample: PBMCs. The chain combines TRBV4-2 with TRBJ1-4; D is possibly TRBD1 (5 bases). CDR3 in DNA: TGTGCCAGCAGCCAAGTCGGGGGAAGAACTAATGAAAAACTGTTTTTT. It yields the protein CASSQVGGRTNEKLFF.